The present T cell receptor beta chain was sequenced within a study of neurological immune-mediated disorders. A 10-nucleotide random UMI tagged transcripts in template-switch 5'RACE cDNA synthesis. The yield of each sequencing run was over 180 million TCR-beta sequences from 15-18 subjects. TCRdb called the 5' RACE reads again in MiXCR, with one record for every CDR3 protein. Here the sample spans about 32,000 distinct CDR3 sequences, 13% being singletons. CDR3 length equals 15 residues. Germline lookup yields CDR1 SGHTA and CDR2 FQGNSA. Between the trimmed V and J ends, which lost 2 bases and 0 bases, there was a span of 10 bases. This clonotype is termed medium-sized. Time point given: technical triplicate 2. The T cells used for sorted libraries numbered about a million, either CD4+ or CD8+.

The TCR originated in a female donor with HTLV-1-associated myelopathy (HAM/TSP). The gene calls are TRBV7-2 and TRBJ2-5; tentatively, D is TRBD2 (6 bases). The sequenced sample was CD4+ T cells from blood. CDR3 protein: CASSLLAGYQETQYF. The CDR3 region has the DNA TGTGCCAGCAGCTTATTGGCGGGATACCAAGAGACCCAGTACTTC.